The rows below give T cell receptor beta chains drawn from one sample of a study of control samples from healthy donors and cancer patients. Profiled with immunoSEQ multiplex PCR; TCRdb holds only in-frame clones, not every one. The sample gives roughly 180,000 clones, 75% to 95% of which show up once; approximately 2% is in the top ten. Sequenced sample: blood. The receptors stem from a woman aged 40 to 50 in good health. CDR3s include the opening cysteine and the closing phenylalanine or tryptophan. A D gene is named only where the DNA matches it firmly. Rows give clone size only sometimes, using once, few, many, or a class for an expanded clone.

>-|17|TRBV14|TRBJ2-3|-
TGTGCCAGCAGCCAAGGACCACAGACTTGGGAAACAGATACGCAGTATTTT
CASSQGPQTWETDTQYF
>-|14|TRBV19|TRBJ1-1|-
TGTGCCAGTAGTAAACAGGGTGGGGGCACTGAAGCTTTCTTT
CASSKQGGGTEAFF
>once|15|TRBV14|TRBJ1-6|TRBD1
TGTGCCAGCAGCCAAGATCTGGACAGGTCGTCACCCCTCCACTTT
CASSQDLDRSSPLHF
>-|11|TRBV5-1|TRBJ2-2|-
TGCGCCAGCACCCGGACCGGGGAGCTGTTTTTT
CASTRTGELFF
>-|17|TRBV3-1/TRBV3-2|TRBJ1-4|-
TGTGCCAGCAGCCAGGACGTAGGCGGGGGCTGGGGTGAAAAACTGTTTTTT
CASSQDVGGGWGEKLFF
>-|14|TRBV27|TRBJ2-7|-
TGTGCCAGCAGAAGAACGGGGTTGGGCTACGAGCAGTACTTC
CASRRTGLGYEQYF
>-|11|TRBV5-5|TRBJ2-7|-
TGTGCCAGCAGCCCAGGGTGGGAGCAGTACTTC
CASSPGWEQYF
>-|18|TRBV3-1/TRBV3-2|TRBJ1-1|TRBD1
TGTGCCAGCAGCCTATACATCCCGGGACAGGGGCCGAACACTGAAGCTTTCTTT
CASSLYIPGQGPNTEAFF
>-|14|TRBV5-4|TRBJ2-7|-
TGTGCCAGCAGCCCCCCCGGGGCCTCCTACGAGCAGTACTTC
CASSPPGASYEQYF
>-|13|TRBV5-8|TRBJ2-5|-
TGTGCCAGCAGGACTACAGTACAAGAGACCCAGTACTTC
CASRTTVQETQYF
>-|15|TRBV27|TRBJ1-2|TRBD1
TGTGCCAGCACGTCTCCGGGACAGGGTAACTATGGCTACACCTTC
CASTSPGQGNYGYTF
>-|14|TRBV9|TRBJ1-4|-
TGTGCCAGCAGCGTGAACGGGTTAGGTGAAAAACTGTTTTTT
CASSVNGLGEKLFF
>-|14|TRBV20-1|TRBJ1-5|-
TGCAGTGCTAGTGTAGGGGACTACAATCAGCCCCAGCATTTT
CSASVGDYNQPQHF
>-|13|TRBV5-5|TRBJ1-4|-
TGTGCCAGCAGCCTCGACGTTAATGAAAAACTGTTTTTT
CASSLDVNEKLFF
>-|14|TRBV19|TRBJ1-3|-
TGTGCCAGTAGTATAAGCGCAGACGGAAACACCATATATTTT
CASSISADGNTIYF
>once|16|TRBV5-1|TRBJ1-3|-
TGCGCCAGCAGCTTGGAAGGATCTTTCTCTGGAAACACCATATATTTT
CASSLEGSFSGNTIYF